The count of the clone carrying this T cell receptor beta chain is one. The sample comes from a study of immune evolution from preneoplasia to lung adenocarcinoma. J was trimmed by 1 base and V by 3 bases; bases with no gene match: 6. Germline V gene sequence: CDR1 SGHRS, CDR2 YFSETQ. This CDR3 is 17 amino acids long. Sequenced by immunoSEQ multiplex PCR; TCRdb stores in-frame clones only, minus some. The table lists under 8,000 clones, 80% to 90% of them singletons. This clonotype was obtained from an older donor with lung adenocarcinoma. The chain couples TRBV5-1 to TRBJ2-2; 10 nucleotides agree with TRBD2. The sample was FFPE adjacent normal lung tissue. CDR3 sequence reads: CASSSGTSALNTGELFF. The CDR3 bases are TGCGCCAGCAGCTCCGGGACTAGCGCCTTGAACACCGGGGAGCTGTTTTTT.